The clone carrying this TCR beta chain has just one count. The protocol was immunoSEQ multiplex PCR, while the TCRdb copy is restricted to in-frame clones and leaves out a portion. The profile covers roughly 43,000 clones, with 87% appearing a single time and roughly a tenth taken by the ten largest. V dropped 5 bases and J dropped 3; count of bases not matched to a gene: 2. Germline V lookup: CDR1 MNHEY, CDR2 SVGAGI. The CDR3 has 15 amino acids. These data come from a study of control samples from healthy donors and cancer patients. This chain links TRBV6-5 with TRBJ2-6, with 9 bases fitting TRBD1. The specimen sequenced was PBMCs. The sequence came from a woman aged 55 to 70 with lung cancer. The CDR3 nucleotides read TGTGCCAGCAGTACAGGGGGCGTTGGGGCCAACGTCCTGACTTTC. Protein sequence: CASSTGGVGANVLTF.